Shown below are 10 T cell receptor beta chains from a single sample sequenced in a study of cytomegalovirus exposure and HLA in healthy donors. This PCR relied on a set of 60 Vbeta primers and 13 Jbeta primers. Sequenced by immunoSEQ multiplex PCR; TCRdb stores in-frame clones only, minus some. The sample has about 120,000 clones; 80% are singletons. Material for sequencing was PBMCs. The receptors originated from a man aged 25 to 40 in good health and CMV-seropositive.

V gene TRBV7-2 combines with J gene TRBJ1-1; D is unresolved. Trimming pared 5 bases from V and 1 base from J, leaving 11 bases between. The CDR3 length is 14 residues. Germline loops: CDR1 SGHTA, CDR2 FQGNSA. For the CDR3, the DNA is TGTGCCAGCAGCCCGAGTTTTGGGAACACTGAAGCTTTCTTT. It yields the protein CASSPSFGNTEAFF.

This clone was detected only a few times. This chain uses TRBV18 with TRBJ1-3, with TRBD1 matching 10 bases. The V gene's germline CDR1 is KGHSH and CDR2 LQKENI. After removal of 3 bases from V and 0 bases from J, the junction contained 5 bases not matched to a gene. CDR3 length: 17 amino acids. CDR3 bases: TGTGCCAGCTCACCCGGGACAGGGGAACTCTCTGGAAACACCATATATTTT. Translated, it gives CASSPGTGELSGNTIYF.

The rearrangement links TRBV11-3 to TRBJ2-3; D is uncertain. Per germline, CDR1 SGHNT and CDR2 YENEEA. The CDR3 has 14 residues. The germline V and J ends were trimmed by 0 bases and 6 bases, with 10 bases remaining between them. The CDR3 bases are TGTGCCAGCAGCTTAGACAGGTCTGGGGATACGCAGTATTTT. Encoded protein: CASSLDRSGDTQYF.

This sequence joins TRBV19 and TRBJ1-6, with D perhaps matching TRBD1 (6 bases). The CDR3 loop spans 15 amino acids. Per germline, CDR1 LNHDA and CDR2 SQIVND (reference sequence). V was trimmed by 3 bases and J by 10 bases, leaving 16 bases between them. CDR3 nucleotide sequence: TGTGCCAGTAGTATGCTACAGGGCTTGACCTCACCCCTCCACTTT. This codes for CASSMLQGLTSPLHF.

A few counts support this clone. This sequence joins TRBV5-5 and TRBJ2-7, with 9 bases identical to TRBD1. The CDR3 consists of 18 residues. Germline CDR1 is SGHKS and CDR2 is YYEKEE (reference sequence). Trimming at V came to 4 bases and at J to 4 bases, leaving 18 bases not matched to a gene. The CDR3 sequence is CASSDPTGQGKSVYEQYF. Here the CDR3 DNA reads TGTGCCAGCAGCGATCCAACGGGACAGGGTAAAAGTGTTTACGAGCAGTACTTC.

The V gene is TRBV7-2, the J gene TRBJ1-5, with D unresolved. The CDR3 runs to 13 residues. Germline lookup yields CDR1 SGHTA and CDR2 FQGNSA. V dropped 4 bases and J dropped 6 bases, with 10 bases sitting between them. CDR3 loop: CASSSLPSQPQHF. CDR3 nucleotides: TGTGCCAGCAGCTCGCTTCCCAGTCAGCCCCAGCATTTT. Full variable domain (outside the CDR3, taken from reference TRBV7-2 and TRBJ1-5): GAGVSQSPSNKVTEKGKDVELRCDPISGHTALYWYRQSLGQGLEFLIYFQGNSAPDKSGLPSDRFSAERTGGSVSTLTIQRTQQEDSAVYLCASSSLPSQPQHFGDGTRLSIL.

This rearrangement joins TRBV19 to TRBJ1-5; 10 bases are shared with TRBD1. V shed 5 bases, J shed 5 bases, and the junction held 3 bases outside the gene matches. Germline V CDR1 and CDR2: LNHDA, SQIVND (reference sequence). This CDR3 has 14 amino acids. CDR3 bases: TGTGCCAGTAGTGACAGGGGGCAAGATCAGCCCCAGCATTTT. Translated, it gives CASSDRGQDQPQHF.

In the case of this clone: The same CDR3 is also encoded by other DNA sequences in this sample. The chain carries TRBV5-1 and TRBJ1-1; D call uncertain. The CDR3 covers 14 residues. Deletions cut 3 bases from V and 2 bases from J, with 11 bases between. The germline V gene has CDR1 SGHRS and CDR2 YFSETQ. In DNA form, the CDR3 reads TGCGCCAGCAGCTCGATAGGAGGAAACACTGAAGCTTTCTTT. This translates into CASSSIGGNTEAFF.

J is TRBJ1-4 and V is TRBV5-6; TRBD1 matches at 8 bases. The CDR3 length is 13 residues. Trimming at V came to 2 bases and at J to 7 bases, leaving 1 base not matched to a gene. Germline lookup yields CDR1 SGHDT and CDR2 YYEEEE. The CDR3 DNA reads TGTGCCAGCAGCTTTGGACAGGGTGAAAAACTGTTTTTT. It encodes CASSFGQGEKLFF.

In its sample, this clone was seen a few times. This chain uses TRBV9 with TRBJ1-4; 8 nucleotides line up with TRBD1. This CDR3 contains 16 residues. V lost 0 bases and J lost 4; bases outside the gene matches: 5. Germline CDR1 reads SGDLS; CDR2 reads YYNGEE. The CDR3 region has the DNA TGTGCCAGCAGCGTAGGAGGACAGGGAAATAATGAAAAACTGTTTTTT. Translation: CASSVGGQGNNEKLFF.